Shown below are 2 T cell receptor beta chains from a single sample sequenced in a study of OX40 agonist ivuxolimab in advanced cancers. Profiled with immunoSEQ multiplex PCR; TCRdb holds only in-frame clones, not every one. The sample has roughly 71,000 clones, roughly 88% seen once. The sample was CD4+ or CD8+ T cells sorted from blood, taken in a trial of the OX40 agonist ivuxolimab. The receptors stem from an adult with an advanced solid tumor such as melanoma, head and neck, liver or kidney cancer.

The chain carries TRBV9 and TRBJ1-1; no reliable D call. The CDR3 spans 14 residues. Germline V lookup: CDR1 SGDLS, CDR2 YYNGEE. V was pared by 3 bases and J by 0 bases, with 9 bases between. CDR3 sequence: CASSAVSMNTEAFF. CDR3 DNA: TGTGCCAGCAGCGCTGTATCGATGAACACTGAAGCTTTCTTT.

This chain links TRBV27 with TRBJ1-2; TRBD1 matches at 7 bases. CDR1 is MNHEY, CDR2 SMNVEV, per germline (reference sequence). There are 14 residues in the CDR3. The ends lost 5 bases at V and 4 bases at J; junction bases unmatched: 7. CDR3 amino acids: CASSPLQGFYGYTF. The CDR3 coding sequence is TGTGCCAGCAGTCCATTACAGGGGTTCTATGGCTACACCTTC.